This T cell receptor beta chain was profiled in a study of T-cell reconstitution after alpha-beta-depleted transplantation in children. Per the germline V gene, CDR1 is MNHEY and CDR2 is SMNVEV (reference sequence). The V end lost 6 bases, the J end lost 5 bases, and 20 bases lay between the germline ends. This CDR3 region has 16 residues. Unique molecular identifiers featured in how the TCRbeta library was prepared. TCRdb redid the calling of the PCR reads with MiXCR, one entry per CDR3 protein. The sample contains some 600,000 distinct CDR3 sequences, over 15% of which appear only once. The chain couples TRBV27 to TRBJ2-1; perhaps TRBD2 as D (5 bases). The sequences come from PBMCs from the stem cell graft donor, collected from the stem cell graft. The sequence was obtained from a human donor who donated a stem cell graft to a child with acute myeloid leukemia. The DNA of the CDR3 is TGTGCCAGCAGCTCCGGAGGAAAGGGAAGGGACAATGAGCAGTTCTTC. Protein sequence: CASSSGGKGRDNEQFF.